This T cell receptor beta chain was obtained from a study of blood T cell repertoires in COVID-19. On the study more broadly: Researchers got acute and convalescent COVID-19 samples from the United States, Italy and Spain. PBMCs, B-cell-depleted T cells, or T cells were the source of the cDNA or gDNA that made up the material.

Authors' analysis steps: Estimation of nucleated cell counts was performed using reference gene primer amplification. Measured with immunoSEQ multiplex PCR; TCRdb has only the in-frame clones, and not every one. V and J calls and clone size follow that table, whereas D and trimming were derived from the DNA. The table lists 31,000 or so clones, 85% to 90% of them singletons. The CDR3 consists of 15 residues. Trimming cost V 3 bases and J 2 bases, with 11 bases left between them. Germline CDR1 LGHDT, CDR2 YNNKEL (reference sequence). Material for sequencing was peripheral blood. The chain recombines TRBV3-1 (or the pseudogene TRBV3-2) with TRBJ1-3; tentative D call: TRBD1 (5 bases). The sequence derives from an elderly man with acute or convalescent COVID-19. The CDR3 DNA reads TGTGCCAGCAGCCAGGCGGGGGAGGCTGGAAACACCATATATTTT. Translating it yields CASSQAGEAGNTIYF.